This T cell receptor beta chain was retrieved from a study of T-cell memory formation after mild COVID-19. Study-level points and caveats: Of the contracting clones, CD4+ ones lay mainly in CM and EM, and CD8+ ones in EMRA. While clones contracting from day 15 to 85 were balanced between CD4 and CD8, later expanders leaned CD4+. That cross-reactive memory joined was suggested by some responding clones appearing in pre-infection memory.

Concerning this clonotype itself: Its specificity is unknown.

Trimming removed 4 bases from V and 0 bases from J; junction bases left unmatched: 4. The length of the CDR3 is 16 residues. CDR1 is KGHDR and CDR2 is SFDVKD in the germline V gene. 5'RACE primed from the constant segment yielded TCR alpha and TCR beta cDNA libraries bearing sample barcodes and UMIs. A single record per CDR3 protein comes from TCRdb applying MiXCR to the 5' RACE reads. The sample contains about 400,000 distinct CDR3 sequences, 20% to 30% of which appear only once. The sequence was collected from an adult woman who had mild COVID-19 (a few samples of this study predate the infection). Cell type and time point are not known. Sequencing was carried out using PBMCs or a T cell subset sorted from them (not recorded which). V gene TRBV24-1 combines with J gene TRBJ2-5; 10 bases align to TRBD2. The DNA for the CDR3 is TGTGCCACCAGTGACACCGGGACTAGCGACCAAGAGACCCAGTACTTC. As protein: CATSDTGTSDQETQYF.